A single sample gave rise to the 14 T cell receptor beta chains below, sequenced in a study of cytomegalovirus exposure and HLA in healthy donors. The assay was immunoSEQ multiplex PCR, and TCRdb's table has in-frame clones only and misses some. This table has about 160,000 clones, around nine tenths appearing once. The source material was PBMCs. The receptors originated from a man between 18 and 35 years old in good health and CMV-seropositive.

The rearrangement uses TRBV18 and TRBJ2-3; TRBD2 might be the D (6 bases). Germline V gene sequence: CDR1 KGHSH, CDR2 LQKENI. CDR3 length: 15 residues. V lost 4 bases and J lost 1, with 12 bases in between. CDR3 region: CASSRYAGRTDTQYF. Written as DNA, the CDR3 is TGTGCCAGCTCACGGTATGCGGGACGCACAGATACGCAGTATTTT.

The gene calls are TRBV5-1 and TRBJ2-1, with 7 bases matching TRBD1. The ends lost 4 bases at V and 0 bases at J; junction bases unmatched: 7. Germline lookup yields CDR1 SGHRS and CDR2 YFSETQ. The CDR3 extends over 16 amino acids. This CDR3 is CASSLDRASSYNEQFF. DNA for the CDR3: TGCGCCAGCAGCCTCGACAGGGCGAGCTCCTACAATGAGCAGTTCTTC.

V and J are TRBV6-6 and TRBJ1-1; 9 positions match TRBD1. Trimming at V came to 7 bases and at J to 0 bases, leaving 9 bases not matched to a gene. Germline values: CDR1 MNHNY, CDR2 SVGAGI (reference sequence). The CDR3 is 16 residues long. CDR3 nucleotide sequence: TGTGCCAGCAACCCCGGGACAGGGCCTTTGAACACTGAAGCTTTCTTT. Translation: CASNPGTGPLNTEAFF.

The chain employs TRBV21-1 and TRBJ1-2. TRBV21-1 is termed a pseudogene. The CDR3 totals 15 residues. The CDR3 loop reads CASIVRGGANYGYTF. The CDR3 coding sequence is TGTGCCAGCATCGTTCGGGGGGGAGCTAACTATGGCTACACCTTC.

The chain joins TRBV18 to TRBJ2-1; TRBD1 agrees at 9 bases. V shed 4 bases and J 5 bases; nucleotides not matched to a gene: 12. The CDR3 extends over 17 amino acids. CDR1 is KGHSH and CDR2 is LQKENI in the germline V gene. CDR3 in amino acids: CASSQSTRGTGNNEQFF. CDR3 sequence (DNA): TGTGCCAGCTCACAATCCACCCGTGGGACAGGGAACAATGAGCAGTTCTTC.

The rearrangement uses TRBV11-2 and TRBJ2-1; 7 nucleotides agree with TRBD2. There are 15 residues in the CDR3. The V and J ends lost 4 bases and 9 bases, in that order; junction bases with no gene match: 12. Germline-derived CDR1 and CDR2 are SGHAT and FQNNGV. CDR3 sequence (DNA): TGTGCCAGCAGCTCACTCCCGGGACTAACTGGTGAGCAGTTCTTC. Its protein is CASSSLPGLTGEQFF.

J is TRBJ1-3 and V is TRBV7-9; 8 bases are shared with TRBD1. Trimming removed 5 bases from V and 4 bases from J; junction bases left unmatched: 7. Germline-derived CDR1 and CDR2 are SEHNR and FQNEAQ (reference sequence). CDR3 length: 15 residues. The CDR3 nucleotides read TGTGCCAGCAGCACGGGACAGGAGTACGGAAACACCATATATTTT. Residues: CASSTGQEYGNTIYF.

The J gene is TRBJ2-7, the V gene TRBV10-2, with D tentatively TRBD2 (5 bases). The CDR3 extends over 12 amino acids. The germline gives CDR1 WSHSY, CDR2 SAAADI. V was shortened by 10 bases and J by 2 bases, with 12 bases between the two germline ends. CDR3 region: CATGKTTYEQYF. CDR3 bases: TGCGCCACCGGGAAAACGACCTACGAGCAGTACTTC.

On this clone itself: Other DNA sequences in the sample encode the same CDR3. The genes are TRBV20-1 and TRBJ2-7; weak D call: TRBD1 (5 bases). The CDR3 totals 11 residues. Per germline, CDR1 DFQATT and CDR2 SNEGSKA (reference sequence). The V gene lost 3 bases and the J gene lost 4 bases, with 7 bases spanning the gap. The CDR3 region has the DNA TGCAGTGCTAGGCAGGGTTACGAGCAGTACTTC. Its protein is CSARQGYEQYF.

The chain carries TRBV5-1 and TRBJ2-1, with 8 positions matching TRBD1. Germline V gene sequence: CDR1 SGHRS, CDR2 YFSETQ. V shed 4 bases, J shed 5 bases, and the junction held 5 bases outside the gene matches. CDR3 length equals 14 residues. The CDR3, as DNA: TGCGCCAGCAGCGTGGGACAGGTCGACAATGAGCAGTTCTTC. This sequence encodes CASSVGQVDNEQFF.

This chain uses TRBV5-1 with TRBJ2-2; 9 nucleotides line up with TRBD1. V lost 4 bases to trimming and J lost 4 bases; unmatched junction nucleotides: 8. Germline CDR1 SGHRS, CDR2 YFSETQ. The CDR3 is 16 amino acids. The CDR3 loop reads CASSLRTGAGTGELFF. The CDR3 DNA follows: TGCGCCAGCAGCCTAAGGACAGGGGCGGGCACCGGGGAGCTGTTTTTT.

The genes are TRBV2 and TRBJ2-7; 11 bases are shared with TRBD2. Per the germline V gene, CDR1 is SNHLY and CDR2 is FYNNEI. The CDR3 loop spans 14 amino acids. Trimming removed 7 bases from V and 3 bases from J; junction bases left unmatched: 5. The CDR3 nucleotides read TGTGCCAGCATCGATAGCGGGAGGGGCTACGAGCAGTACTTC. It codes for CASIDSGRGYEQYF.

Only one count was recorded for this clone. The chain recombines TRBV19 with TRBJ1-1, with no clear D. This CDR3 has 14 residues. Germline values: CDR1 LNHDA, CDR2 SQIVND (reference sequence). V was cut by 7 bases and J by 0 bases, with 12 bases left in between. CDR3 region: CASIPGDMNTEAFF. The CDR3 region has the DNA TGTGCCAGTATCCCAGGCGACATGAACACTGAAGCTTTCTTT.

The chain joins TRBV7-8 to TRBJ1-2, with 10 positions matching TRBD1. The trim removed 6 bases at V and 8 bases at J, leaving 3 bases unmatched. The length of the CDR3 is 12 residues. The germline gives CDR1 SGHVS, CDR2 FQNEAQ. The CDR3 reads CASRGTGEGYTF. CDR3 in DNA: TGTGCCAGCAGGGGGACAGGGGAAGGCTACACCTTC.